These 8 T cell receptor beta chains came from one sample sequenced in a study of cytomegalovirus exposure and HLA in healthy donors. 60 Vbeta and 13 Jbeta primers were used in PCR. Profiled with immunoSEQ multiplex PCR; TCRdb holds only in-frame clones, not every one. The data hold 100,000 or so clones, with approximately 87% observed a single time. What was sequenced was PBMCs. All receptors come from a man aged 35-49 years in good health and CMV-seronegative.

The CDR3 DNA reads as TGTGCCAGCAGTTGGGTAGGATCCCGGGGGGCCACTGAAGCTTTCTTT. It is translated as CASSWVGSRGATEAFF. The V and J genes are TRBV6-5 and TRBJ1-1; possibly TRBD1 for D (6 bases). Germline-derived CDR1 and CDR2 are MNHEY and SVGAGI. CDR3 length equals 16 residues. V lost 4 bases, J lost 4 bases, and 19 bases lay in between.

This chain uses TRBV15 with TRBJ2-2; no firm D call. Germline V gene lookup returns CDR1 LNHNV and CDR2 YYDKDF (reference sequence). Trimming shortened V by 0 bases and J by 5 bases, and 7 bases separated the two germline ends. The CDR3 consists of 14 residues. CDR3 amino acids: CATSRDPRTGELFF. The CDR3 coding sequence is TGTGCCACCAGCAGAGATCCGAGGACCGGGGAGCTGTTTTTT.

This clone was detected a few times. The CDR3 DNA is TGTGCCAGCAGTGAACCCCCCGGGACAGAAGTGACCTACGAGCAGTACTTC. Protein sequence: CASSEPPGTEVTYEQYF. This chain joins TRBV2 and TRBJ2-7, with 7 bases aligning to TRBD1. The CDR3 extends over 17 amino acids. Germline CDR1 reads SNHLY; CDR2 reads FYNNEI. V shed 2 bases, J shed 2 bases, and the junction held 12 bases outside the gene matches.

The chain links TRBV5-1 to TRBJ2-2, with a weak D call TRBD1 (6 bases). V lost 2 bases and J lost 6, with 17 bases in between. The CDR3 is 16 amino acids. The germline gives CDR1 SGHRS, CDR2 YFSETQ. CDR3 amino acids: CASSFKTGLSSGELFF. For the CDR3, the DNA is TGCGCCAGCAGCTTCAAGACAGGCCTAAGTTCCGGGGAGCTGTTTTTT. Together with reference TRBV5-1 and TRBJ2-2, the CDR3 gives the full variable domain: KAGVTQTPRYLIKTRGQQVTLSCSPISGHRSVSWYQQTPGQGLQFLFEYFSETQRNKGNFPGRFSGRQFSNSRSEMNVSTLELGDSALYLCASSFKTGLSSGELFFGEGSRLTVL.

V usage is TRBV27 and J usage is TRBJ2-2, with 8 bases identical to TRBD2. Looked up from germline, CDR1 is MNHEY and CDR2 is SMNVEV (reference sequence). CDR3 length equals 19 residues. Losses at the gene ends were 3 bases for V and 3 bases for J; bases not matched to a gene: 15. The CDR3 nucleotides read TGTGCCAGCAGTTTCCTCAGCGGGGGCTCAAGATTTTACACCGGGGAGCTGTTTTTT. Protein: CASSFLSGGSRFYTGELFF.

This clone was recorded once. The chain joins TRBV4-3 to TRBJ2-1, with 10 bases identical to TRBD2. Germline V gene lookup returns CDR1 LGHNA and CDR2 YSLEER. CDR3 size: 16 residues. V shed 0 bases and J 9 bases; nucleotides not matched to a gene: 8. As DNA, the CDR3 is TGCGCCAGCAGCCAAGAAAGCGGGGGGGCCCCTGGTGAGCAGTTCTTC. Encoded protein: CASSQESGGAPGEQFF.

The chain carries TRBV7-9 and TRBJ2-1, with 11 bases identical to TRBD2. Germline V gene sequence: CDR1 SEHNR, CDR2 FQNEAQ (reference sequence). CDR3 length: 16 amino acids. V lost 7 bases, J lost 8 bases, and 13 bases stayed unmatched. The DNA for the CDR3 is TGTGCCAGCAAGACAAGTAGCGGGGGGGCCACTGATGAGCAGTTCTTC. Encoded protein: CASKTSSGGATDEQFF.

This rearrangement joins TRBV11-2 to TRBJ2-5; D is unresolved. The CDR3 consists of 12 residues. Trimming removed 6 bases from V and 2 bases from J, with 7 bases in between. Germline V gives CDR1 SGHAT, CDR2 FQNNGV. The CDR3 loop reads CASRRTQETQYF. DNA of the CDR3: TGTGCCAGCAGACGAACTCAAGAGACCCAGTACTTC.